This TCR beta chain is from a study of T-cell reconstitution after alpha-beta-depleted transplantation in children. Using unique molecular identifiers, the investigators prepared the TCRbeta library. From the PCR reads, TCRdb called clonotypes with MiXCR, one entry per CDR3 protein. The repertoire consists of roughly 280,000 distinct CDR3 sequences, with approximately 10% occurring once and the leading ten covering around 22%. CDR1 MGHRA and CDR2 YSYEKL come from the germline V gene. There are 18 residues in the CDR3. As regards this clonotype: The target antigen is unknown. This may be a read error, as it is one base from a much larger clone.

Findings and caveats of the study: From newly produced T cells came most of the T-cell counts and diversity one year after transplant. Several hundred expanded graft clones reportedly were the source of alpha-beta T cells about two months after transplant. Surviving recipient T cells and thymic progenitors accounted for the high day-60 TCRbeta diversity observed in some patients.

The material was peripheral blood, obtained 180 days after TCRalphabeta/CD19-depleted stem cell transplant. The V gene is TRBV4-1, the J gene TRBJ2-6, with 7 bases identical to TRBD1. The clonotype was recovered from a male patient aged 2-9 years who had a stem cell transplant for chronic granulomatous disease, so the T cells may come from the graft donor. CDR3 sequence reads: CASSQDYAGTAGAYVLTF. CDR3 DNA: TGCGCCAGCAGCCAAGATTACGCCGGGACAGCTGGGGCCTACGTCCTGACTTTC.